Listed here is a single T cell receptor beta chain. Each CDR3 protein gets one entry after TCRdb re-called the RT-PCR reads with MiXCR. The sample shows approximately 98,000 distinct CDR3 sequences, less than 45% of them seen only once. The CDR3 sequence is 15 residues long. Germline-derived CDR1 and CDR2 are MNHEY and SVGAGI. V lost 6 bases, J lost 3 bases, and 18 bases lay in between. The entry originates in a study of patients and donors after allogeneic stem cell transplantation. This rearrangement joins TRBV6-5 to TRBJ2-7; a possible D gene is TRBD1 (7 bases). The material sequenced was blood, either unsorted or a sorted T cell fraction (not recorded which). This sequence was found in a human donor who was either an allogeneic HSCT recipient or a stem cell or donor lymphocyte infusion donor (not recorded which). It is not recorded whose cells these are; they may come from a transplant donor. For the CDR3, the DNA is TGTGCCAGCAGGCACAACAGGGGAGGTTACTACGAGCAGTACTTC. Its protein is CASRHNRGGYYEQYF.